This T cell receptor (beta chain) was documented in a study of CDR3 diversity in severe acne. Germline-derived CDR1 and CDR2 are KGHDR and SFDVKD. The CDR3 covers 14 residues. This clonotype was picked up a small number of times. At one of its ends the junction is not consistent with the germline gene, which may arise from a read error. MiXCR was run by TCRdb on the PCR reads, yielding one entry per CDR3 protein. The sample has about 84,000 distinct CDR3 sequences, around 53% seen once. The material sequenced was blood. The sequence was obtained from a male donor in good health, without acne. The chain uses TRBV24-1 and TRBJ2-7, with 8 bases identical to TRBD2. In DNA, the CDR3 is TGTGCCACAAGTGGCAGCGGGGGCTCCTACGAGCAGTACTTC. Its protein is CATSGSGGSYEQYF.